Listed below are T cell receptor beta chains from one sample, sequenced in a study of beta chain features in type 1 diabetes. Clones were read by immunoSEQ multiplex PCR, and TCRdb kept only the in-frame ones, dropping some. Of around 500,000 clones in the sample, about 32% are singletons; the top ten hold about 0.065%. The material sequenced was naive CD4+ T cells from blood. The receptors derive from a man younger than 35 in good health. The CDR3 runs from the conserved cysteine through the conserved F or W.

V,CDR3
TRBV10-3,CAISDPSYVGTQYF
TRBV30,CAWSVRRLTYEQYF
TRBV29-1,CSVQGLAGGPLPYEQYF
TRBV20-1,CSASKNTEAFF
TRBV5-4,CASSLAGTAGNEQFF
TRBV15,CATSRVRLRDSLDTQYF
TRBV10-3,CAISYLGTTTYEQYF
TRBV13,CASSLIRYNEQFF
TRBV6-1,CASSALTDTQYF
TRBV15,CATSSQLAGVEQYF
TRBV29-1,CSVVNREDVSGYTF
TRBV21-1,CASSAYGVDTQYF
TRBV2,CASSGGLSSYNEQFF
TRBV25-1,CASTLTGAPDTQYF
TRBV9,CASSVLAGNNEQFF
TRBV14,CASSQVGNLVGYEQYF
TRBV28,CASSRGSTQYF
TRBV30,CAWDVGLAKNIQYF
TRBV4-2,CASSQERGSYEQYF
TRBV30,CAWTSGRSGETQYF
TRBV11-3,CASSSSRLARGDEQFF
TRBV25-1,CASSELGGMGNEQFF
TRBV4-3,CASSHTGTGLPYGYTF
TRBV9,CASSPSGGSYNEQFF
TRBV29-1,CSVGGPQETQYF
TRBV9,CASSTRVAEGGTQYF
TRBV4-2,CASSHPDRGHEQYF